This TCR beta chain was captured by sequencing in a study of sequential checkpoint blockade in melanoma. Study details: Patients were randomized 1:1 to nivolumab-then-ipilimumab or ipilimumab-then-nivolumab first-line. Each arm's sequence ended with maintenance nivolumab.

TCRdb keeps only in-frame clones here, not all; method: immunoSEQ multiplex PCR. The data contain more than 9,500 clones, 74% of them singletons. This CDR3 is built from 15 residues. The germline V and J ends were trimmed by 6 bases and 9 bases, with 21 bases remaining between them. The germline V gene encodes CDR1 SNHLY and CDR2 FYNNEI. Treatment specified: randomized to nivolumab then ipilimumab (arm A) or the reverse (arm B). None of the patients previously received DNA-damaging chemotherapy. Sorted cells were live CD3+CD8+, lacking CD19 and CD56, from PBMCs. The material sequenced was CD8+ T cells sorted from blood (inferred from file names), taken from a patient given nivolumab and ipilimumab in sequence. V is TRBV2 and J is TRBJ2-1, with D possibly being TRBD1 (6 bases). The source of this sequence is a human donor with melanoma. The CDR3 region is CASRDPTQGEREQFF. The CDR3 bases are TGTGCCAGCAGAGACCCCACACAGGGAGAGCGTGAGCAGTTCTTC.